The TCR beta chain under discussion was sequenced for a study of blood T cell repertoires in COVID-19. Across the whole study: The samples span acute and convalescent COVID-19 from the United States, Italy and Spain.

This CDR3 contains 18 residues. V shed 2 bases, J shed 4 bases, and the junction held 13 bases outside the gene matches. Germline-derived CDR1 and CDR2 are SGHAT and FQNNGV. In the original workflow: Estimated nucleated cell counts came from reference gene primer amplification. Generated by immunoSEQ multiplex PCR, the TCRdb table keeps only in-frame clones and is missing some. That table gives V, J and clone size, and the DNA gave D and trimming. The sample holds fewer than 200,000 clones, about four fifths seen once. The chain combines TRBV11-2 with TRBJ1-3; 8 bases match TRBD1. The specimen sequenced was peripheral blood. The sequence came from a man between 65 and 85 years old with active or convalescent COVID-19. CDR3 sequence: CASSLHLSGTGSGNTIYF. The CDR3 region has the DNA TGTGCCAGCAGCTTACACTTATCTGGGACAGGTTCCGGAAACACCATATATTTT.